The next 11 T cell receptor beta chains were all read from a single sample in a study of cytomegalovirus exposure and HLA in healthy donors (dated 2017 in TCRdb). Preparation of the library involved the immunoSEQ multiplex PCR assay. As stored in TCRdb, this immuneACCESS dataset retains in-frame rearrangements with V and J assigned. A fraction of the clones does not appear; measured against another copy, unresolved V genes explain less than half of the discrepancy, and the remainder lacks a known reason. In all, the sample holds some 170,000 clones, and nearly 90% of those were seen once. The ten largest clones add up to about 9.4% of the sample. The specimen sequenced was PBMCs. Source of these receptors: a woman aged 18-29 years in good health and CMV-seropositive.

The chain couples TRBV7-2 to TRBJ2-1; the D gene is possibly TRBD2 (5 bases). The germline CDR1 and CDR2 sequences are SGHTA and FQGNSA. The CDR3 runs to 13 residues. The ends were cut back, 5 bases at V and 4 bases at J, with 9 bases in the middle. This CDR3 is CASSPGIYNEQFF. CDR3 DNA sequence: TGTGCCAGCAGCCCCGGGATTTACAATGAGCAGTTCTTC.

This chain links TRBV6-4 with TRBJ2-1; 13 bases map to TRBD2. Losses at the gene ends were 5 bases for V and 4 bases for J; bases not matched to a gene: 5. The germline V gene encodes CDR1 MRHNA and CDR2 SNTAGT. This CDR3 has 16 amino acids. CDR3 region: CASSFGLAGEYNEQFF. The CDR3 DNA sequence: TGTGCCAGCAGTTTCGGACTAGCGGGAGAGTACAATGAGCAGTTCTTC.

The chain recombines TRBV19 with TRBJ1-5, with TRBD1 identical over 9 bases. Per the germline V gene, CDR1 is LNHDA and CDR2 is SQIVND (reference sequence). The J segment lost 6 bases and the V segment lost 4 bases, leaving 7 bases of the junction unmatched. The CDR3 contains 15 residues. CDR3 nucleotide sequence: TGTGCCAGTAGTACCCGGGACAGGGTGCGTCAGCCCCAGCATTTT. Amino acid sequence: CASSTRDRVRQPQHF.

V and J are TRBV7-9 and TRBJ2-2; TRBD1 is a possible D gene (6 bases). The CDR3 totals 15 residues. V lost 5 bases, J lost 1 base, and 11 bases lay in between. CDR1 and CDR2 (germline): SEHNR, FQNEAQ (reference sequence). CDR3 sequence: CASSVRDKNTGELFF. In DNA, the CDR3 is TGTGCCAGCAGCGTCCGGGACAAGAACACCGGGGAGCTGTTTTTT.

The genes are TRBV28 and TRBJ1-1; 8 bases fit TRBD1. Germline lookup yields CDR1 MDHEN and CDR2 SYDVKM. The CDR3 has 14 residues. V was pared by 6 bases and J by 4 bases, with 7 bases of the junction left unmatched. In nucleotides, the CDR3 is TGTGCCAGCAGATATCAGGGGGCTTTCACTGAAGCTTTCTTT. The encoded protein is CASRYQGAFTEAFF.

At least ten counts were recorded for this clone. CDR3: CASSVQMNTEAFF. CDR3 DNA sequence: TGTGCCAGCAGTGTTCAGATGAACACTGAAGCTTTCTTT. The chain carries TRBV6-1 and TRBJ1-1; D unclear. Trimming took off 4 bases at V and 0 bases at J, with 6 bases between the two ends. Germline values: CDR1 MNHNS, CDR2 SASEGT. There are 13 residues in the CDR3.

This rearrangement joins TRBV7-3 to TRBJ2-2; 7 nucleotides match TRBD2. Trimming took 1 base from V and 4 from J; bases not matched to a gene: 3. CDR3 length: 15 amino acids. Germline V CDR1 and CDR2: SGHTA, FQGTGA. The CDR3 sequence is CASSLRGGVTGELFF. CDR3 nucleotide sequence: TGTGCCAGCAGCTTAAGGGGAGGGGTCACCGGGGAGCTGTTTTTT.

The chain couples TRBV5-1 to TRBJ2-1, with D possibly being TRBD2 (7 bases). The CDR3 sequence is 13 residues long. In germline, CDR1 is SGHRS, CDR2 YFSETQ. Trimming stripped 4 bases from V and 6 bases from J, with 11 bases between. The CDR3 here is CASSRGAGNEQFF. The CDR3 bases are TGCGCCAGCAGCCGGGGGGCCGGCAATGAGCAGTTCTTC.

V usage is TRBV19 and J usage is TRBJ2-2; 7 nucleotides agree with TRBD1. Germline assignment: CDR1 LNHDA and CDR2 SQIVND (reference sequence). After removal of 3 bases from V and 6 bases from J, the junction contained 7 bases not matched to a gene. The CDR3 consists of 15 residues. CDR3 nucleotides: TGTGCCAGTAGTATTTCCAGGGGGTCGGCCGGGGAGCTGTTTTTT. Its translation: CASSISRGSAGELFF.

V usage is TRBV6-6 and J usage is TRBJ1-1; 7 bases are a match to TRBD1. This CDR3 spans 15 amino acids. Germline values: CDR1 MNHNY, CDR2 SVGAGI (reference sequence). With 2 bases clipped from V and 5 bases from J, the junction kept 8 bases outside the gene matches. CDR3 loop: CASSYEEGARTEAFF. The CDR3 coding sequence is TGTGCCAGCAGTTACGAAGAGGGGGCCCGGACTGAAGCTTTCTTT.

The gene calls are TRBV30 and TRBJ2-6; TRBD1 is a possible D gene (5 bases). CDR3 length equals 14 residues. CDR1 and CDR2 from the germline V gene are GTSNPN and SVGIG (reference sequence). The ends were cut back, 0 bases at V and 2 bases at J, with 5 bases in the middle. CDR3 in DNA: TGTGCCTGGAGTGTGACAGCTGGGGCCAACGTCCTGACTTTC. The encoded protein is CAWSVTAGANVLTF.